This TCR beta chain was profiled in a study of shared clonotypes between healthy human individuals. In the case of this clone: The antigen remains undetermined.

Study observations and caveats: Between several donors, naive CD4 clonotypes were shared at a level of about 5%.

Trimming cost V 1 base and J 1 base; bases outside gene matches: 14. Per the germline V gene, CDR1 is MDHEN and CDR2 is SYDVKM. This CDR3 has 20 residues. Libraries were prepared by immunoSEQ multiplex PCR; TCRdb keeps only in-frame clonotypes and omits some of them. This sample has around 1,100,000 clones, with roughly 80% found just once. The sample consisted of memory CD4+ T cells from PBMCs. Subset described: CD45RA-negative fraction. This TCR was recovered from a man in his late teens or twenties in good health. Some clones in this sample may be carry-over from other donors' samples. The rearrangement links TRBV28 to TRBJ1-5; 9 bases match TRBD1. CDR3 in DNA: TGTGCCAGCAGTTTATTCTGGACAGGGGCCACTGGTGAAAGCAATCAGCCCCAGCATTTT. This encodes CASSLFWTGATGESNQPQHF.